This note documents a single TCR beta chain sequence. There is no known antigen for this receptor. No much larger clone exists at a distance of one base, and base qualities are not known. The data are from a study of vaccination and CD4 T cells after COVID-19 (dated by TCRdb to about 2022). Concerning the study at large: Convalescent patients had a positive SARS-CoV-2 result on nasal swab PCR, and of these patients, some ten had mild disease and one had severe disease. The convalescent cohort comprised six males and four females, including two Hispanic individuals, seven Caucasians, two Asians and one multiracial person. Two doses of either the Pfizer-BioNTech BNT162b2 vaccine (n=8) or the Moderna mRNA-1273 vaccine (n=2) were administered to participants. Post-COVID blood samples from convalescent patients were collected a median of around 110 days after diagnosis, with a range of roughly 30 to 161 days. Post-vaccine blood samples were collected a median of about 69 days after the second vaccine dose, ranging from roughly 12 to 241 days. For stimulating the cultures, overlapping spike peptide pools were used, derived from SARS-CoV-2 as well as from the common cold coronaviruses HCoV-NL63, HCoV-OC43 and HCoV-229E. Control cultures received a CEFX viral epitope pool as the positive control, an HIV-1 Nef peptide pool as the negative control, or no peptide. The spike-specific CD4+ TCR repertoire was compared before and after mRNA vaccination in 10 to 11 COVID-19 convalescent patients and several infection-naive healthy vaccine recipients.

Library creation used PCR. DNA from cultured CD4+ T cells was subjected to TCR sequencing with the Oncomine TCR Beta short-read assay at the Johns Hopkins FTIC core. The QIAamp micro DNA kit was used to extract genomic DNA from the cultured CD4+ T cells. Oncomine TCR Beta libraries made from cultured CD4+ T cells were pooled using unique dual indexes and sequenced on an Illumina iSeq 100. In the authors' own workflow: Non-productive sequences were filtered out, and CDR3s that did not start with C, did not end with F or W, or were shorter than 7 amino acids were discarded. Antigen-specific clonotypes were identified with the MANAFEST web application by comparing peptide-stimulated wells with reference and other culture wells. An FDR below 0.05, an odds ratio above 5, and a productive frequency above 0.1% in at least two of three replicate wells were required for clones to be considered positive. Cross-reactive clonotypes were defined as significantly expanded in both SARS-CoV-2 spike wells and at least one common cold coronavirus spike condition. Using R version 3.6.1, CDR3 homology was evaluated through Levenshtein distances (stringdist) along with unrooted phylogenetic trees (ape). In-frame beta chains were kept once TCRdb had trimmed the public reads at Q25 with fastp and called clones with MiXCR. Duplicate CDR3 protein sequences are folded into a single record with the most common DNA and genes. These V and J calls originate from TCRdb's pipeline instead of the authors' own analysis. For this sample the table gives some 18,000 distinct CDR3 sequences, of which about 60% were detected only once. The ten largest clonotypes hold 7.5% to 9.5% of the sample.

This sample's treatment or condition label indicates: approximately 11-day PBMC culture with coronavirus spike peptide pools or control peptides (ViraFEST assay). The study used the ViraFEST assay, which expanded antigen-specific T cells with peptide pools and then identified expanded clonotypes by TCR sequencing. Positive SARS-CoV-2 PCR tests in the convalescent patients dated from March to December 2020, before Alpha, Beta and Delta variants emerged in the United States. PBMCs were cultured at around 2 million per well in IMDM supplemented with approximately 5% human AB serum and about 9.5 IU/ml IL-2, with about 10 ug/ml peptide pools added. Half of the culture medium was replaced with fresh IL-2-containing medium on days 3 and 7. After 10 days of culture, CD4+ T cells were isolated by negative selection with the EasySep CD4+ T cell isolation kit. PBMCs were separated from whole blood using Ficoll-Paque Plus gradient centrifugation and then either used fresh or cryopreserved at -140C. Culture conditions were generally each tested in triplicate wells.

The study at large found these results: Relatively few convalescent patients were included in the study, and early timepoints after natural infection were not analyzed. An increase in the median number of SARS-CoV-2-reactive clonotypes from approximately 20 after infection to roughly 38 after vaccination was observed, but the change was not found to be significant. In convalescent patients, a median approximately 86% of post-vaccine SARS-CoV-2-reactive clones were detected only after vaccination, suggesting vaccine-specific priming. Of the vaccine-specific clones found in convalescent patients, nearly all (304 of 307) were mono-reactive for SARS-CoV-2 spike instead of being cross-reactive with common cold coronaviruses.

From cysteine to phenylalanine, the CDR3 is 15 amino acids long. CDR3 DNA is the only sequence kept; it has 45 bases, read in frame from the first base. V is pared back by 4 bases and J by 4 bases, with 18 bases lying between the germline termini. From the germline V gene, CDR1 is SGDLS and CDR2 is YYNGEE. This sequence was found in a human donor who had recovered from COVID-19. Recombination joined TRBV9 with TRBJ2-7; the D segment could be TRBD1, given 6 matching bases. Sequenced input: CD4+ T cells from blood, cultured in vitro. The nucleotide sequence is TGTGCCAGCAGCCCCCGACTGGGACAAGGGTACGAGCAGTACTTC. It specifies CASSPRLGQGYEQYF.